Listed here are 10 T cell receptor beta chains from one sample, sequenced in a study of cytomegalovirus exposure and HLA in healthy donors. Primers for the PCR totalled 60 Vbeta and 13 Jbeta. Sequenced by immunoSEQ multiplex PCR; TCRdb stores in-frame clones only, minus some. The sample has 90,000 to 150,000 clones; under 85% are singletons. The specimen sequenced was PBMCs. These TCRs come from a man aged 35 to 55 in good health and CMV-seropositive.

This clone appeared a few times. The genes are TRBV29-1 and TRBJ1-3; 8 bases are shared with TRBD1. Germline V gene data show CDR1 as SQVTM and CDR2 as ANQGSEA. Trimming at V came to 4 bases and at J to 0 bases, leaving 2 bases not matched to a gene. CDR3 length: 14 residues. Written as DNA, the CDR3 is TGCAGCGTTGGGGACAGGAACTCTGGAAACACCATATATTTT. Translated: CSVGDRNSGNTIYF.

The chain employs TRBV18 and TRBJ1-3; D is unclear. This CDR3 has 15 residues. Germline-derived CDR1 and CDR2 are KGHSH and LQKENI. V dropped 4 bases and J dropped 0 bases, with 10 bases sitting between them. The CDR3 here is CASSHGVLSGNTIYF. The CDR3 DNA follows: TGTGCCAGCTCACACGGGGTTCTCTCTGGAAACACCATATATTTT. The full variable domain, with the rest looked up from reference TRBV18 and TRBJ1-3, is NAGVMQNPRHLVRRRGQEARLRCSPMKGHSHVYWYRQLPEEGLKFMVYLQKENIIDESGMPKERFSAEFPKEGPSILRIQQVVRGDSAAYFCASSHGVLSGNTIYFGEGSWLTVV.

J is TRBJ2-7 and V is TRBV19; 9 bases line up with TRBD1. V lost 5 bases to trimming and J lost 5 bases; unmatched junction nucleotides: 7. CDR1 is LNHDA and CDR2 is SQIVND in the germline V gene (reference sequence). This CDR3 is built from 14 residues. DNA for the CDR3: TGTGCCAGTAGTGACGACAGGGGGTTTAACGAGCAGTACTTC. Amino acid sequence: CASSDDRGFNEQYF.

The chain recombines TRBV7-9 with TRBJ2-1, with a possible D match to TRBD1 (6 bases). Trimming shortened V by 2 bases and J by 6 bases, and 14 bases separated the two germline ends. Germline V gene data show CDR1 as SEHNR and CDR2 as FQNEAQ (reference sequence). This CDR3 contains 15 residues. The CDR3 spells CASSLLQGKGNEQFF. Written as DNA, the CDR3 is TGTGCCAGCAGCTTATTACAGGGTAAGGGCAATGAGCAGTTCTTC.

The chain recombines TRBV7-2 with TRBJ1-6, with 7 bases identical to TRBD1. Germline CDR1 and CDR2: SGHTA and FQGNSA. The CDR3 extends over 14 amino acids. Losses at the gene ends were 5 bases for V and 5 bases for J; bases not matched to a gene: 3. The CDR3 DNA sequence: TGTGCCAGCAGCGTAGGGGGCAATAATTCACCCCTCCACTTT. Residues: CASSVGGNNSPLHF.

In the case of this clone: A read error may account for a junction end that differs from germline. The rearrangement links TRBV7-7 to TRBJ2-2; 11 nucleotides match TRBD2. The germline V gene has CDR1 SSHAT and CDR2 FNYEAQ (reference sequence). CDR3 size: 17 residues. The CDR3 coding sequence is TGTGCTAGCAGCGCTGGACAGGGACTAGCGGCCACCGGGGAGCTGTTTTTT. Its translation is CASSAGQGLAATGELFF.

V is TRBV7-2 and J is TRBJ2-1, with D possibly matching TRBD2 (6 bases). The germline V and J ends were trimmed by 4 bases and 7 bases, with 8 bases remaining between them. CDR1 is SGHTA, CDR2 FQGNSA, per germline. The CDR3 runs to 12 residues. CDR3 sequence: CASSSRGNEQFF. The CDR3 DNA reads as TGTGCCAGCAGCTCCCGGGGGAATGAGCAGTTCTTC.

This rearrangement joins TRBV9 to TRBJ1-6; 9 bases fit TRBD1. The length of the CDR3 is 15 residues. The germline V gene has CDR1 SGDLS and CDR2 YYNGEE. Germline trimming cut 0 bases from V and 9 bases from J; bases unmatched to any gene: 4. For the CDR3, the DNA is TGTGCCAGCAGCGTAGGGGACAGGGTCGGTTCACCCCTCCACTTT. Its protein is CASSVGDRVGSPLHF.

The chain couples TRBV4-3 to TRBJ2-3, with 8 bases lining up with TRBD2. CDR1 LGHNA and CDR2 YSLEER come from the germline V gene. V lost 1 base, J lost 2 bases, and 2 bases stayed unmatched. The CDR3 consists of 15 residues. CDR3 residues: CASSQAGGHTDTQYF. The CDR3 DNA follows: TGCGCCAGCAGCCAAGCGGGGGGGCACACAGATACGCAGTATTTT.

CDR3 in amino acids: CASSVRPGQRYEQYF. The CDR3 coding sequence is TGTGCCAGCAGCGTAAGACCGGGACAGAGATACGAGCAGTACTTC. This chain connects TRBV9 to TRBJ2-7; 7 bases fit TRBD1. CDR3 length: 15 amino acids. Per the germline V gene, CDR1 is SGDLS and CDR2 is YYNGEE. J gave up 4 bases and V 1 base, and 8 bases lay outside the gene matches.